A selection of T cell receptor beta chains follows, all from one sample in a study of T cell responses to AZD1222 COVID-19 vaccine. TCRdb's copy holds only in-frame clones and misses some; the assay was immunoSEQ multiplex PCR. The table has more than 120,000 clones, roughly 90% seen once; the top ten hold roughly 1.7%. The sample was peripheral blood, taken 28 days after the second AZD1222 dose. The receptors were gathered from an adult who received the AZD1222 COVID-19 vaccine. Each CDR3 is given with its conserved first and last residue. Fields, in order: J gene, V gene, D gene, clone size, CDR3 protein, CDR3 DNA. D genes are given only for firm matches. For some rows the clone size is stated as once, few or many, or as a class when expanded; others skip it.

j_gene: TRBJ1-4; v_gene: TRBV7-2; d_gene: .; abundance: .; CDR3aa: CASSLRQGWVRTNEKLFF; CDR3nt: TGTGCCAGCAGCTTAAGGCAGGGGTGGGTAAGAACTAATGAAAAACTGTTTTTT
j_gene: TRBJ2-7; v_gene: TRBV4-1; d_gene: .; abundance: .; CDR3aa: CASSQVLLSGRGYEQYF; CDR3nt: TGCGCCAGCAGCCAAGTCTTACTCTCCGGCAGGGGCTACGAGCAGTACTTC
j_gene: TRBJ1-3; v_gene: TRBV24-1; d_gene: TRBD1; abundance: .; CDR3aa: CATENLQGKGNTIYF; CDR3nt: TGTGCCACAGAAAACCTACAGGGGAAAGGAAACACCATATATTTT
j_gene: TRBJ2-3; v_gene: TRBV3-1/TRBV3-2; d_gene: .; abundance: .; CDR3aa: CASSLMKGTQYF; CDR3nt: TGTGCCAGCAGCCTCATGAAGGGTACGCAGTATTTT
j_gene: TRBJ1-2; v_gene: TRBV19; d_gene: TRBD1; abundance: many; CDR3aa: CASSPRDRGSVYAAYTF; CDR3nt: TGTGCCAGTAGTCCCCGGGACAGGGGGAGTGTCTATGCTGCCTACACCTTC
j_gene: TRBJ1-5; v_gene: TRBV5-6; d_gene: .; abundance: .; CDR3aa: CASSSRVLGNQPQHF; CDR3nt: TGTGCCAGCAGCTCGAGGGTACTCGGCAATCAGCCCCAGCATTTT
j_gene: TRBJ1-4; v_gene: TRBV3-1/TRBV3-2; d_gene: .; abundance: .; CDR3aa: CASSQGAWNEKLFF; CDR3nt: TGTGCCAGCAGCCAAGGGGCATGGAATGAAAAACTGTTTTTT
j_gene: TRBJ2-2; v_gene: TRBV5-1; d_gene: TRBD1; abundance: .; CDR3aa: CASSLRAQGDSGELFF; CDR3nt: TGCGCCAGCAGCTTGAGGGCTCAGGGGGACAGCGGGGAGCTGTTTTTT
j_gene: TRBJ1-1; v_gene: TRBV5-1; d_gene: TRBD1; abundance: once; CDR3aa: CASSRTGPTEAFF; CDR3nt: TGCGCCAGCAGCCGGACAGGGCCCACTGAAGCTTTCTTT
j_gene: TRBJ1-4; v_gene: TRBV7-2; d_gene: TRBD1; abundance: .; CDR3aa: CASSTPGQGEKLFF; CDR3nt: TGTGCCAGCAGCACCCCGGGACAGGGAGAAAAACTGTTTTTT
j_gene: TRBJ2-2; v_gene: TRBV28; d_gene: .; abundance: .; CDR3aa: CASSPPLGTGELFF; CDR3nt: TGTGCCAGCAGTCCGCCCCTCGGCACCGGGGAGCTGTTTTTT
j_gene: TRBJ2-4; v_gene: TRBV28; d_gene: TRBD2; abundance: .; CDR3aa: CASSSHIAGSRNIQYF; CDR3nt: TGTGCCAGCAGTTCTCATATAGCGGGTTCCCGGAACATTCAGTACTTC
j_gene: TRBJ2-2; v_gene: TRBV9; d_gene: TRBD2; abundance: .; CDR3aa: CASSGWREIGELFF; CDR3nt: TGTGCCAGCAGTGGTTGGCGGGAGATCGGGGAGCTGTTTTTT
j_gene: TRBJ2-1; v_gene: TRBV9; d_gene: .; abundance: .; CDR3aa: CASSVGLGNEQFF; CDR3nt: TGTGCCAGCAGCGTAGGACTGGGCAATGAGCAGTTCTTC
j_gene: TRBJ2-2; v_gene: TRBV7-3; d_gene: .; abundance: .; CDR3aa: CASSLTSTQATGELFF; CDR3nt: TGTGCCAGCAGCTTAACTAGTACCCAGGCCACCGGGGAGCTGTTTTTT
j_gene: TRBJ1-1; v_gene: TRBV2; d_gene: .; abundance: .; CDR3aa: CASSQHLGTEAFF; CDR3nt: TGTGCCAGCAGCCAACATCTTGGAACTGAAGCTTTCTTT
j_gene: TRBJ2-3; v_gene: TRBV21-1; d_gene: .; abundance: few; CDR3aa: CASSKVWTSGRRYTDTQYF; CDR3nt: TGTGCCAGCAGCAAAGTGTGGACTAGCGGGAGGAGGTACACAGATACGCAGTATTTT
j_gene: TRBJ1-6; v_gene: TRBV7-9; d_gene: .; abundance: .; CDR3aa: CASSLLGDRNSPLHF; CDR3nt: TGTGCCAGCAGCTTATTAGGAGACAGAAATTCACCCCTCCACTTT
j_gene: TRBJ1-1; v_gene: TRBV29-1; d_gene: .; abundance: once; CDR3aa: CSVRYPGEAFF; CDR3nt: TGCAGCGTAAGATACCCGGGGGAAGCTTTCTTT
j_gene: TRBJ1-1; v_gene: TRBV7-3; d_gene: .; abundance: .; CDR3aa: CASTRYRPRNTEAFF; CDR3nt: TGTGCCAGCACCAGGTATCGACCTAGGAACACTGAAGCTTTCTTT
j_gene: TRBJ2-3; v_gene: TRBV6-5; d_gene: TRBD2; abundance: .; CDR3aa: CASSYSGLPTDTQYF; CDR3nt: TGTGCCAGCAGTTACTCGGGACTACCTACAGATACGCAGTATTTT
j_gene: TRBJ1-4; v_gene: TRBV3-1/TRBV3-2; d_gene: TRBD1; abundance: .; CDR3aa: CASSRRTGVTNEKLFF; CDR3nt: TGTGCCAGCAGCCGAAGAACAGGGGTTACTAATGAAAAACTGTTTTTT
j_gene: TRBJ2-7; v_gene: TRBV5-5; d_gene: TRBD1; abundance: .; CDR3aa: CASSLVGTGVDEQYF; CDR3nt: TGTGCCAGCAGCCTCGTGGGGACAGGGGTGGACGAGCAGTACTTC